Following are 3 T cell receptor beta chains from one sample sequenced in a study of blood T cell repertoires in COVID-19. The data were produced by immunoSEQ multiplex PCR, yet TCRdb's version contains in-frame clones alone and is incomplete. The profile shows under 200,000 clones, 80% to 90% of them singletons. Specimen: peripheral blood. Source of these receptors: a man between 70 and 80 years old with active or convalescent COVID-19.

The J gene is TRBJ2-7, the V gene TRBV7-9; D possibly corresponds to TRBD1 (6 bases). Germline lookup yields CDR1 SEHNR and CDR2 FQNEAQ (reference sequence). The CDR3 loop spans 14 amino acids. V lost 1 base to trimming and J lost 3 bases, with 10 bases between them. CDR3 in amino acids: CASSLGTGIYEQYF. The CDR3 DNA follows: TGTGCCAGCAGCTTAGGTACAGGGATCTACGAGCAGTACTTC.

The V and J genes are TRBV12-3 or TRBV12-4 and TRBJ2-7, with TRBD1 matching over 9 bases. This CDR3 region has 12 residues. The V gene end was trimmed by 5 bases and the J gene end by 9 bases; junction bases not matched to a gene: 5. The CDR3 loop reads CASSVTGGWQYF. CDR3 nucleotides: TGTGCCAGCAGTGTCACAGGGGGCTGGCAGTACTTC.

The J gene is TRBJ2-3, the V gene TRBV7-2; TRBD2 agrees at 8 bases. The CDR3 consists of 14 residues. V lost 5 bases, J lost 5 bases, and 6 bases stayed unmatched. CDR1 is SGHTA, CDR2 FQGNSA, per germline. The CDR3, as DNA: TGTGCCAGCAGCCTCGGAGCGGGAGTAGATACGCAGTATTTT. Translated, it gives CASSLGAGVDTQYF.